This T cell receptor beta chain was recovered during a study of blood T cells in healthy people across ages. Peripheral blood, about 9.3 milliliters per donor, was collected. At least 5.5 micrograms of total RNA were extracted per sample. Comments on this clonotype: Its cognate antigen is unknown.

Study results and limitations: Possibly, changes in expanded clonotypes were confounded because donor CMV status was unknown. Roughly linearly, TCR beta diversity per million T cells fell as age increased.

A second 7 to 11 cycle PCR used barcoded and J-beta primers. TCRdb re-called the 5' RACE reads through MiXCR, storing one row per CDR3 protein. The data show around 800,000 distinct CDR3 sequences, 50% to 65% seen once. The CDR3 has 12 amino acids. Looked up from germline, CDR1 is MNHEY and CDR2 is SMNVEV (reference sequence). Deletions cut 3 bases from V and 10 bases from J, with 10 bases between. The genes are TRBV27 and TRBJ2-1; D unresolved. The receptor was derived from an elderly man in good health. The sequenced material came from blood. CDR3 in amino acids: CASSFGPTEQFF. CDR3 nucleotide sequence: TGTGCCAGCAGTTTCGGGCCCACGGAGCAGTTCTTC.